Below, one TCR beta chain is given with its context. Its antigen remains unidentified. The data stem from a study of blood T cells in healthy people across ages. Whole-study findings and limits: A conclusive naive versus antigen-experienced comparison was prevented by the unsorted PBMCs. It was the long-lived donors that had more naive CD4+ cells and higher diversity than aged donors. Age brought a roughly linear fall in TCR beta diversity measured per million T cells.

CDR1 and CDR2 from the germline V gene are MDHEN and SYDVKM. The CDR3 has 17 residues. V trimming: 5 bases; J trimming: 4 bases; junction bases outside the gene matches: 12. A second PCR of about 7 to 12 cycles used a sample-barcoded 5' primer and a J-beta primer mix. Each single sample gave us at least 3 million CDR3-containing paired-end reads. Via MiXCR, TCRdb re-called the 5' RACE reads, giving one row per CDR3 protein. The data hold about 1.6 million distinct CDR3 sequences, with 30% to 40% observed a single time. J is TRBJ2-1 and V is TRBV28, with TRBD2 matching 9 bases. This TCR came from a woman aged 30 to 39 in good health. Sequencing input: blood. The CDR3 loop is CASSPGTSPSGYNEQFF. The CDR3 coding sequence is TGTGCCAGCAGTCCAGGGACTAGCCCTTCAGGGTACAATGAGCAGTTCTTC.